This entry describes one TCR beta chain. No antigen is known for it. These data come from a study of shared clonotypes between healthy human individuals. Study-level information: Per donor, CD8 memory used one plate, CD8 naive used two, CD4 memory used three and CD4 naive used three.

Naive CD45RA+ and memory CD45RA-negative subsets were split from CD4+ cells. CDR1 and CDR2 (germline): SNHLY, FYNNEI. The CDR3 has 15 amino acids. V lost 6 bases to trimming and J lost 0 bases; unmatched junction nucleotides: 6. Study-level points and caveats: Among several donors, about 5% of naive CD4 clonotypes were found in common.

Authors' data handling: ImmunoSEQ gave junction-only sequences without quality scores, so filtering differed. Repertoires were generated with immunoSEQ multiplex PCR, while TCRdb's copy carries only in-frame clones and drops some. V and J calls and clone size follow that table, whereas D and trimming were derived from the DNA. The table lists just over 2,000,000 clones, about 95% of them singletons. Sequenced sample: naive CD4+ T cells sorted from blood. The subset is: CD45RA+ positively selected. The chain joins TRBV2 to TRBJ2-3; TRBD2 aligns across 7 bases. This sequence originates from a man younger than 30 in good health. CDR3 DNA: TGTGCCAGCAGGACGACTAGCCTAAGCACAGATACGCAGTATTTT. Encoded protein: CASRTTSLSTDTQYF.